The rows below give T cell receptor beta chains drawn from one sample of a study of technical replicates of blood from a few donors. TCRdb keeps only in-frame clones here, not all; method: immunoSEQ multiplex PCR. The table records 80,000 to 95,000 clones, 95% to 97% of them present only once. Material: T cells isolated from PBMCs. All receptors derive from a human donor in good health. The CDR3 runs from the conserved cysteine through the conserved F or W. Each record gives: J gene, D gene, V gene, clone size, CDR3 DNA, CDR3 protein. A D gene is named only where the DNA matches it firmly. Only some rows state a clone size, as once, few, many or a class for expanded clones.

J gene: TRBJ2-1; D gene: NA; V gene: TRBV4-1; clone size: NA; CDR3 DNA: TGCGCCAGCAGCCAGCAGGGAAGGAATGAGCAGTTCTTC; CDR3 protein: CASSQQGRNEQFF
J gene: TRBJ2-7; D gene: NA; V gene: TRBV5-6; clone size: NA; CDR3 DNA: TGTGCCAGCAGCTTGGGCGGCGAGCAGTACTTC; CDR3 protein: CASSLGGEQYF
J gene: TRBJ2-1; D gene: TRBD2; V gene: TRBV5-4; clone size: NA; CDR3 DNA: TGTGCCAGCAGCTTATTAGCCGGCGCGGGGGGTGAGCAGTTCTTC; CDR3 protein: CASSLLAGAGGEQFF
J gene: TRBJ1-2; D gene: TRBD1; V gene: TRBV6-4; clone size: NA; CDR3 DNA: TGTGCCAGCAGTGGGGAGACAGGGGGCGCCTACTATGGCTACACCTTC; CDR3 protein: CASSGETGGAYYGYTF
J gene: TRBJ2-3; D gene: NA; V gene: TRBV9; clone size: NA; CDR3 DNA: TGTGCCAGCAGCGTGGACTTAGATACGCAGTATTTT; CDR3 protein: CASSVDLDTQYF
J gene: TRBJ2-5; D gene: TRBD2; V gene: TRBV11-2; clone size: NA; CDR3 DNA: TGTGCCAGCAGCACCCGACTAGCGGGTTTCCAAGAGACCCAGTACTTC; CDR3 protein: CASSTRLAGFQETQYF
J gene: TRBJ1-2; D gene: NA; V gene: TRBV5-6; clone size: once; CDR3 DNA: TGTGCCAGCAGTTTTGAGCCGAGTGGCTACACCTTC; CDR3 protein: CASSFEPSGYTF
J gene: TRBJ2-2; D gene: NA; V gene: TRBV9; clone size: NA; CDR3 DNA: TGTGCCAGCAGCCCCAGGACTTACAACACCGGGGAGCTGTTTTTT; CDR3 protein: CASSPRTYNTGELFF
J gene: TRBJ2-1; D gene: TRBD2; V gene: TRBV4-1; clone size: once; CDR3 DNA: TGCGCCAGCAGCCGACTAGCGGGAGGGTACAATGAGCAGTTCTTC; CDR3 protein: CASSRLAGGYNEQFF
J gene: TRBJ2-5; D gene: NA; V gene: TRBV15; clone size: NA; CDR3 DNA: TGTGCCACCAGCAACCCCGGACAGTACAGAGGGGAGACCCAGTACTTC; CDR3 protein: CATSNPGQYRGETQYF
J gene: TRBJ2-1; D gene: NA; V gene: TRBV7-3; clone size: NA; CDR3 DNA: TGTGCCAGCAGCTTAGGAGAGATCTACAATGAGCAGTTCTTC; CDR3 protein: CASSLGEIYNEQFF
J gene: TRBJ1-3; D gene: TRBD1; V gene: TRBV10-3; clone size: NA; CDR3 DNA: TGTGCCATCAGCCTCGACAGGGGATCCGGAAACACCATATATTTT; CDR3 protein: CAISLDRGSGNTIYF
J gene: TRBJ2-1; D gene: TRBD1; V gene: TRBV19; clone size: NA; CDR3 DNA: TGTGCCAGTAGGTATAGACAGGGTATCAATGAGCAGTTCTTC; CDR3 protein: CASRYRQGINEQFF
J gene: TRBJ2-7; D gene: NA; V gene: TRBV28; clone size: NA; CDR3 DNA: TGTGCCAGCAGTTTATACCCGGTACTAGAGCAGTACTTC; CDR3 protein: CASSLYPVLEQYF
J gene: TRBJ2-7; D gene: NA; V gene: TRBV21-1; clone size: NA; CDR3 DNA: TGTGCCAGCAGCCCCGGGACAGGGAGGCACGAGCAGTACTTC; CDR3 protein: CASSPGTGRHEQYF
J gene: TRBJ2-5; D gene: TRBD2; V gene: TRBV10-3; clone size: NA; CDR3 DNA: TGTGCCATCGGGGGAATAGCGGGAGTGGAGACCCAGTACTTC; CDR3 protein: CAIGGIAGVETQYF
J gene: TRBJ2-1; D gene: TRBD2; V gene: TRBV9; clone size: once; CDR3 DNA: TGTGCCAGCAGCGGAGCGGGAGGGCCTTTACATGAGCAGTTCTTC; CDR3 protein: CASSGAGGPLHEQFF
J gene: TRBJ1-5; D gene: TRBD1; V gene: TRBV4-1; clone size: NA; CDR3 DNA: TGCGCCAGCAGCCAACCGACAGGGGGCCAGAAGAATCAGCCCCAGCATTTT; CDR3 protein: CASSQPTGGQKNQPQHF
J gene: TRBJ2-5; D gene: TRBD1; V gene: TRBV5-6; clone size: NA; CDR3 DNA: TGTGCCAGCAGCGGGCACGGGACAGGCCTGTACTTC; CDR3 protein: CASSGHGTGLYF
J gene: TRBJ2-7; D gene: NA; V gene: TRBV6-5; clone size: NA; CDR3 DNA: TGTGCCAGCAGTTACTCTTGGGACACCTACGAGCAGTACTTC; CDR3 protein: CASSYSWDTYEQYF
J gene: TRBJ1-1; D gene: NA; V gene: TRBV5-3; clone size: NA; CDR3 DNA: TGTGCCAGAAGCTTGGACAGGGTGATTACTGAAGCTTTCTTT; CDR3 protein: CARSLDRVITEAFF
J gene: TRBJ2-2; D gene: TRBD2; V gene: TRBV6-5; clone size: NA; CDR3 DNA: TGTGCCAGCGGCACTGGCGGGAGCTCCGGGGAGCTGTTTTTT; CDR3 protein: CASGTGGSSGELFF
J gene: TRBJ2-7; D gene: TRBD2; V gene: TRBV9; clone size: NA; CDR3 DNA: TGTGCCAGCAGCGCCAGCTTAGTAGCGGGTACCTACGAGCAGTACTTC; CDR3 protein: CASSASLVAGTYEQYF
J gene: TRBJ1-1; D gene: NA; V gene: TRBV2; clone size: NA; CDR3 DNA: TGTGCCAGCAGCGTGACAGACACTGAAGCTTTCTTT; CDR3 protein: CASSVTDTEAFF
J gene: TRBJ1-4; D gene: NA; V gene: TRBV11-3; clone size: NA; CDR3 DNA: TGTGCCAGCACCCTGTTAGCAACTAATGAAAAACTGTTTTTT; CDR3 protein: CASTLLATNEKLFF
J gene: TRBJ2-5; D gene: NA; V gene: TRBV6-5; clone size: once; CDR3 DNA: TGTGCCAGCAGTTTCGGGGGCCAAGAGACCCAGTACTTC; CDR3 protein: CASSFGGQETQYF
J gene: TRBJ2-7; D gene: TRBD1; V gene: TRBV27; clone size: NA; CDR3 DNA: TGTGCCAGCAGTTTAGTAGGACAGGGCTACGAGCAGTACTTC; CDR3 protein: CASSLVGQGYEQYF
J gene: TRBJ1-2; D gene: NA; V gene: TRBV10-3; clone size: NA; CDR3 DNA: TGTGCCATCAGTGGACAGTCTAACTATGGCTACACCTTC; CDR3 protein: CAISGQSNYGYTF
J gene: TRBJ2-2; D gene: NA; V gene: TRBV9; clone size: NA; CDR3 DNA: TGTGCCAGCAGCGTACAGGATAACTCCAAGGGGGAGCTGTTTTTT; CDR3 protein: CASSVQDNSKGELFF
J gene: TRBJ2-2; D gene: NA; V gene: TRBV19; clone size: NA; CDR3 DNA: TGTGCCAGTAGTATAGGGAGTGGCGGGGAGCTGTTTTTT; CDR3 protein: CASSIGSGGELFF
J gene: TRBJ2-7; D gene: NA; V gene: TRBV2; clone size: NA; CDR3 DNA: TGTGCCAGCAGTGGGACAGAGACCTACGAGCAGTACTTC; CDR3 protein: CASSGTETYEQYF
J gene: TRBJ2-1; D gene: TRBD2; V gene: TRBV6-8; clone size: NA; CDR3 DNA: TGTGCCGGAGTAACCGGGACTAGCGGGGTGCCCGGTCACAATGAGCAGTTCTTC; CDR3 protein: CAGVTGTSGVPGHNEQFF
J gene: TRBJ2-3; D gene: TRBD2; V gene: TRBV29-1; clone size: NA; CDR3 DNA: TGCAGCGTTGATGGGACTACTCGCACAGATACGCAGTATTTT; CDR3 protein: CSVDGTTRTDTQYF
J gene: TRBJ1-4; D gene: NA; V gene: TRBV5-5; clone size: NA; CDR3 DNA: TGTGCCAGCAGCTTAGCAGGGGTTGCTAATGAAAAACTGTTTTTT; CDR3 protein: CASSLAGVANEKLFF
J gene: TRBJ2-1; D gene: TRBD1; V gene: TRBV27; clone size: NA; CDR3 DNA: TGTGCCAGCAGTGCAAAAAGGGGGCCTGGTTACAATGAGCAGTTCTTC; CDR3 protein: CASSAKRGPGYNEQFF
J gene: TRBJ2-1; D gene: TRBD1; V gene: TRBV5-1; clone size: NA; CDR3 DNA: TGCGCCAGCAGTGCCGGGACAGGACCCTACAATGAGCAGTTCTTC; CDR3 protein: CASSAGTGPYNEQFF
J gene: TRBJ1-2; D gene: TRBD1; V gene: TRBV20-1; clone size: NA; CDR3 DNA: TGCAGTGCCCGGGACAGGGACAAGAACACCTTC; CDR3 protein: CSARDRDKNTF
J gene: TRBJ2-1; D gene: TRBD1; V gene: TRBV28; clone size: NA; CDR3 DNA: TGTGCCAGCAGGGGGACAGGGGGTTCCAATGAGCAGTTCTTC; CDR3 protein: CASRGTGGSNEQFF
J gene: TRBJ2-1; D gene: TRBD2; V gene: TRBV15; clone size: NA; CDR3 DNA: TGTGCCACCTCGGAGGAGGGACTAGCGCTACGAGGGGAGCAGTTCTTC; CDR3 protein: CATSEEGLALRGEQFF
J gene: TRBJ2-7; D gene: NA; V gene: TRBV7-9; clone size: NA; CDR3 DNA: TGTGCCAGCAGCTTACAAAATACGGGCTCCTACGAGCAGTACTTC; CDR3 protein: CASSLQNTGSYEQYF
J gene: TRBJ1-4; D gene: TRBD1; V gene: TRBV4-2; clone size: NA; CDR3 DNA: TGTGCCAGCAGCCAGCGGGTAGGACAGGTTGAGGAAAAACTGTTTTTT; CDR3 protein: CASSQRVGQVEEKLFF
J gene: TRBJ2-7; D gene: TRBD2; V gene: TRBV19; clone size: NA; CDR3 DNA: TGTGCCAGTAGTGCAAACGGACTAGCGGGCACCTACGAGCAGTACTTC; CDR3 protein: CASSANGLAGTYEQYF
J gene: TRBJ1-1; D gene: NA; V gene: TRBV30; clone size: NA; CDR3 DNA: TGTGCCTGGAGCGGAGACCGGAACACTGAAGCTTTCTTT; CDR3 protein: CAWSGDRNTEAFF
J gene: TRBJ2-5; D gene: NA; V gene: TRBV30; clone size: NA; CDR3 DNA: TGTGCCTGGAGTCCCCAGGGCAGAGAGACCCAGTACTTC; CDR3 protein: CAWSPQGRETQYF
J gene: TRBJ2-3; D gene: TRBD2; V gene: TRBV6-5; clone size: NA; CDR3 DNA: TGTGCCAGTCGGGAGGGTGGAGATACGCAGTATTTT; CDR3 protein: CASREGGDTQYF
J gene: TRBJ1-1; D gene: NA; V gene: TRBV14; clone size: NA; CDR3 DNA: TGTGCCAGCAGCCAGGGGAGTAAGGGTGAAGCTTTCTTT; CDR3 protein: CASSQGSKGEAFF
J gene: TRBJ1-2; D gene: NA; V gene: TRBV6-5; clone size: once; CDR3 DNA: TGTGCCAGCAGGATAATTTCCGGGAATGGCTACACCTTC; CDR3 protein: CASRIISGNGYTF
J gene: TRBJ1-2; D gene: NA; V gene: TRBV25-1; clone size: few; CDR3 DNA: TGTGCCAGCAGTGATTGGGGGGGCGACTATGGCTACACCTTC; CDR3 protein: CASSDWGGDYGYTF
J gene: TRBJ2-5; D gene: NA; V gene: TRBV4-1; clone size: NA; CDR3 DNA: TGCGCCAGCAGCCAACCCGGACAGGGAGGGGAGACCCAGTACTTC; CDR3 protein: CASSQPGQGGETQYF
J gene: TRBJ1-1; D gene: NA; V gene: TRBV9; clone size: NA; CDR3 DNA: TGTGCCAGCAGCGTAGGAGGGCACACTGAAGCTTTCTTT; CDR3 protein: CASSVGGHTEAFF
J gene: TRBJ2-7; D gene: TRBD2; V gene: TRBV7-9; clone size: NA; CDR3 DNA: TGTGCCAGCAGCTTCGCCAGCGGGACTAGCTTACCCTACGAGCAGTACTTC; CDR3 protein: CASSFASGTSLPYEQYF
J gene: TRBJ2-2; D gene: NA; V gene: TRBV18; clone size: NA; CDR3 DNA: TGTGCCAGCTCACCCAGGCCGGGGTACACCGGGGAGCTGTTTTTT; CDR3 protein: CASSPRPGYTGELFF
J gene: TRBJ2-5; D gene: NA; V gene: TRBV18; clone size: NA; CDR3 DNA: TGTGCCAGCTCACCAGGTTTAGCGCAAGAGACCCAGTACTTC; CDR3 protein: CASSPGLAQETQYF
J gene: TRBJ1-1; D gene: NA; V gene: TRBV19; clone size: NA; CDR3 DNA: TGTGCCAGTAGATTACAAGTCAATCTGAACACTGAAGCTTTCTTT; CDR3 protein: CASRLQVNLNTEAFF